This is a list of T cell receptor beta chains from one sample in a study of T cell repertoires in cytomegalovirus infection. MiXCR, applied by TCRdb to the reads, yields one record per CDR3 protein. Among approximately 910,000 distinct CDR3 sequences listed, around 30% were seen once. No antigen has been identified for these receptors. The input for sequencing was cultured CD8+ T cells from PBMCs, taken from culture after CMV antigen stimulation. The receptor source for this set is a human donor in good health (CMV status not recorded). Some clones in this sample may be carry-over from other donors' samples. Each CDR3 is given with its conserved first and last residue. The D gene is left open where the match is weak. Expanded clones get a size class; other rows say once, few or many, or leave the size out.

v_gene	j_gene	d_gene	len	abundance	CDR3nt	CDR3aa
TRBV10-3	TRBJ2-1	TRBD2	15	.	TGTGCCATCGCAACCCTAGCGGGGGTAGACAATGAGCAGTTCTTC	CAIATLAGVDNEQFF
TRBV4-2	TRBJ1-2	.	15	.	TGTGCCAGCAGCCAAGAGAGAGCTATCAACTATGGCTACACCTTC	CASSQERAINYGYTF
TRBV7-8	TRBJ1-2	TRBD1	15	.	TGTGCCAGCAGCTTAGTGCCAGGGGGAGGCTATGGCTACACCTTC	CASSLVPGGGYGYTF
TRBV6-8	TRBJ2-6	TRBD1	19	.	TGTGCCAGCAGTTATTTCGCCGGACAGGGCTACTCTGGGGCCAACGTCCTGACTTTC	CASSYFAGQGYSGANVLTF
TRBV7-2	TRBJ2-3	.	13	many	TGTGCCAGCAGCTTAGGGGTTCAGGGTTGGGAGTATTTT	CASSLGVQGWEYF
TRBV7-2	TRBJ1-6	TRBD1	16	few	TGTGCCAGCAGCTTACGGAGGACAGGGGATAATTCACCCCTCCACTTT	CASSLRRTGDNSPLHF
TRBV20-1	TRBJ1-1	TRBD1	14	few	TGCAGTGCTAGAGATAGGGACAGGGTCGGGAGGATCTTCTTT	CSARDRDRVGRIFF
TRBV7-9	TRBJ2-2	.	14	few	TGTGCCAGCCCCGGGACTTTGAACACCGGGGAGCTGTTTTTT	CASPGTLNTGELFF
TRBV7-8	TRBJ1-1	TRBD1	14	many	TGTGCCAGCAGCAGCAACAGGGGGTGGACTGAAGCTTTCTTT	CASSSNRGWTEAFF
TRBV6-2/TRBV6-3	TRBJ1-1	.	12	once	TGTGCCAGCAGTTACAGGATAGATGAAGCTTTCTTT	CASSYRIDEAFF
TRBV27	TRBJ1-5	.	14	.	TGTGCCAGCAGTTTATCGACTAGCAATCAGCCCCAGCATTTT	CASSLSTSNQPQHF
TRBV7-9	TRBJ1-5	.	14	many	TGTGCCAGCAGCTACGATTCTGGCAATCAGCCCCAGCATTTT	CASSYDSGNQPQHF
TRBV7-9	TRBJ2-6	.	18	few	TGTGCCAGCAGCGCCCTCAGGGGAGCGGGTGAGGGGGCCAACGTCCTGACTTTC	CASSALRGAGEGANVLTF
TRBV25-1	TRBJ1-2	.	15	.	TGTGCCAGCAGTTATGGTGTAGGACCTGGGGATGGCTACACCTTC	CASSYGVGPGDGYTF
TRBV4-1	TRBJ1-1	.	15	.	TGTGCCAGCAGCCAAGCGAGTCTTCGGGACACTGAAGCTTTCTTT	CASSQASLRDTEAFF
TRBV7-2	TRBJ2-5	.	13	many	TGTGCCAGCAGCTCTCTTATCCCCGAGACCCAGTACTTC	CASSSLIPETQYF
TRBV18	TRBJ1-5	.	14	few	TGTGCCAGCTCATACGGACGGGGTAATCAGCCCCAGCATTTT	CASSYGRGNQPQHF
TRBV7-9	TRBJ2-1	TRBD2	16	.	TGTGCCAGCAGCCGTACCCTAGCGGGGGGCGGGGTTGAGCAGTTCTTC	CASSRTLAGGGVEQFF
TRBV20-1	TRBJ2-5	TRBD2	14	.	TGCAGTGCGAGAGGTAGCGGGGTAAAAGAGACCCAGTACTTC	CSARGSGVKETQYF
TRBV6-6	TRBJ2-3	TRBD2	19	few	TGTGCCAGCAGTTACTCGTCCCCCGCTCTAGCGGGGTCGGAGGATACGCAGTATTTT	CASSYSSPALAGSEDTQYF
TRBV25-1	TRBJ2-3	.	13	.	TGTGCCAGCAGTGAAAAGGGGGCAGATACGCAGTATTTT	CASSEKGADTQYF
TRBV5-4	TRBJ1-5	.	12	.	TGTGCCAGCAACTCGGAGGATCAGCCCCAGCATTTT	CASNSEDQPQHF
TRBV19	TRBJ1-1	.	13	few	TGTGCCAGTCAGGTCGGATATAACACTGAAGCTTTCTTT	CASQVGYNTEAFF
TRBV27	TRBJ1-1	.	14	.	TGTGCCAGCAGTTTATCGATGATGAACACTGAAGCTTTCTTT	CASSLSMMNTEAFF
TRBV7-9	TRBJ1-5	.	13	many	TGTGCCAGCAGCATAGAGATTGGGAAGCCCCAGCATTTT	CASSIEIGKPQHF
TRBV4-1	TRBJ2-1	TRBD2	15	.	TGCGCCAGCAGCCAAGATCGGGGGGGCTACAATGAGCAGTTCTTC	CASSQDRGGYNEQFF
TRBV7-8	TRBJ2-1	TRBD1	16	many	TGTGCCAGCAGCTTAGGATCACAGGGGCTCTACAATGAGCAGTTCTTC	CASSLGSQGLYNEQFF
TRBV6-5	TRBJ2-7	.	13	few	TGTGCCAGCACTCCGGGGCCGTGGGACGAGCAGTACTTC	CASTPGPWDEQYF
TRBV13	TRBJ2-2	.	15	.	TGTGCCAGCAGCCCTGGAGCCCTTGGGACCGGGGAGCTGTTTTTT	CASSPGALGTGELFF
TRBV11-3	TRBJ2-3	TRBD2	16	.	TGTGCCAGCAGTGATGGACTAGCGGGGGGTTCAGATACGCAGTATTTT	CASSDGLAGGSDTQYF
TRBV6-5	TRBJ2-1	TRBD1	16	.	TGTGCCAGCACCTACGGTGCGAGGGGGCCCGACAATGAGCAGTTCTTC	CASTYGARGPDNEQFF
TRBV28	TRBJ2-3	.	15	.	TGTGCCAGCAGTTTCTTCAGGCATAACACAGATACGCAGTATTTT	CASSFFRHNTDTQYF
TRBV6-5	TRBJ1-2	.	16	.	TGTGCCAGCAGTTACCAAGGACGGGGGAGTCGGGGTGGCTACACCTTC	CASSYQGRGSRGGYTF
TRBV2	TRBJ2-5	.	12	.	TGTGCCAACCTTGGGGAGCAAGAGACCCAGTACTTC	CANLGEQETQYF
TRBV9	TRBJ1-2	TRBD1	14	.	TGTGCCAGCAGCGCCTCGGACAGGGCTAATGGCTACACCTTC	CASSASDRANGYTF
TRBV20-1	TRBJ2-1	TRBD1	15	.	TGCAGTGCTAGAGACAGGGGGCGCGGGTCTAATGAGCAGTTCTTC	CSARDRGRGSNEQFF
TRBV18	TRBJ2-1	.	12	many	TGTGCCAGCTCACCCCAGGACAATGAGCAGTTCTTC	CASSPQDNEQFF
TRBV19	TRBJ2-7	TRBD2	15	few	TGTGCCAGTAGTTCGAGTAGCGGGGTGCCCTACGAGCAGTACTTC	CASSSSSGVPYEQYF
TRBV5-1	TRBJ2-1	TRBD2	15	.	TGCGCCAGCAGCTTAGGGACTATCCACTACAATGAGCAGTTCTTC	CASSLGTIHYNEQFF
TRBV7-3	TRBJ2-3	.	14	.	TGTGCCAGCAGCTTATATTCCCCGGGTGATACGCAGTATTTT	CASSLYSPGDTQYF
TRBV7-9	TRBJ2-2	TRBD1	15	.	TGTGCCAGCAGCGGGGGACGGACAGGGCTCCGGGAGCTGTTTTTT	CASSGGRTGLRELFF
TRBV7-6	TRBJ1-1	.	15	few	TGTGCCAGCAGCCAAAGGGACGGGATGTACACTGAAGCTTTCTTT	CASSQRDGMYTEAFF
TRBV29-1	TRBJ2-7	.	13	.	TGCAGCGTTGAAGGGCCAGGTGCCTACGAGCAGTACTTC	CSVEGPGAYEQYF
TRBV7-6	TRBJ2-3	.	16	.	TGTGCCAGCAGCTTAGGGGGGGGGGGGCACGCAGATACGCAGTATTTT	CASSLGGGGHADTQYF
TRBV27	TRBJ2-1	.	15	few	TGTGCCAGCATACTTAGCAGGGGCGGGGGTTATGAGCAGTTCTTC	CASILSRGGGYEQFF
TRBV7-3	TRBJ2-3	.	15	.	TGTGCCAGCAGCTCTGGGTGGCGGTCCACAGATACGCAGTATTTT	CASSSGWRSTDTQYF
TRBV4-1	TRBJ1-1	.	13	.	TGCGCCAGCAGCCAAGTATCACAGGCTGAAGCTTTCTTT	CASSQVSQAEAFF
TRBV7-2	TRBJ1-3	.	18	many	TGTGCCAGCAGCTTAGCCTACCTGGGGACGTGGGCTGGAAACACCATATATTTT	CASSLAYLGTWAGNTIYF
TRBV7-6	TRBJ2-5	.	14	many	TGTGCCAGCCAAAACAGCCCGGGCCAGGAGACCCAGTACTTC	CASQNSPGQETQYF
TRBV7-2	TRBJ1-2	.	17	many	TGTGCCAGCAGCTTAGGGGAATATGACAGTCCTAACTATGGCTACACCTTC	CASSLGEYDSPNYGYTF
TRBV27	TRBJ2-1	TRBD1	16	.	TGTGCCAGCAGTTTCTCGACAGGGGAGAAGGGCAATGAGCAGTTCTTC	CASSFSTGEKGNEQFF
TRBV6-6	TRBJ1-6	TRBD1	17	.	TGTGCCAGCAGTTATGGACAGGGCCCGACCGGGGGAAGGCCCCTCCACTTT	CASSYGQGPTGGRPLHF
TRBV7-2	TRBJ1-6	.	16	.	TGTGCCAGCACCCTAAGGGACGACTCCTATAATTCACCCCTCCACTTT	CASTLRDDSYNSPLHF
TRBV7-9	TRBJ2-3	.	18	many	TGTGCCAGCAGCTCCTCCGAGGGGTGGACGGACAGCACAGATACGCAGTATTTT	CASSSSEGWTDSTDTQYF
TRBV18	TRBJ1-2	TRBD1	16	many	TGTGCCAGCTCACCAGACAGGGGAGCGAGTCACTATGGCTACACCTTC	CASSPDRGASHYGYTF
TRBV20-1	TRBJ2-2	TRBD1	12	few	TGCGGGGGACAGCCGAACACCGGGGAGCTGTTTTTT	CGGQPNTGELFF
TRBV6-1	TRBJ1-1	.	14	.	TGTGCCAGCAGTGAAGAGTACACCAACACTGAAGCTTTCTTT	CASSEEYTNTEAFF